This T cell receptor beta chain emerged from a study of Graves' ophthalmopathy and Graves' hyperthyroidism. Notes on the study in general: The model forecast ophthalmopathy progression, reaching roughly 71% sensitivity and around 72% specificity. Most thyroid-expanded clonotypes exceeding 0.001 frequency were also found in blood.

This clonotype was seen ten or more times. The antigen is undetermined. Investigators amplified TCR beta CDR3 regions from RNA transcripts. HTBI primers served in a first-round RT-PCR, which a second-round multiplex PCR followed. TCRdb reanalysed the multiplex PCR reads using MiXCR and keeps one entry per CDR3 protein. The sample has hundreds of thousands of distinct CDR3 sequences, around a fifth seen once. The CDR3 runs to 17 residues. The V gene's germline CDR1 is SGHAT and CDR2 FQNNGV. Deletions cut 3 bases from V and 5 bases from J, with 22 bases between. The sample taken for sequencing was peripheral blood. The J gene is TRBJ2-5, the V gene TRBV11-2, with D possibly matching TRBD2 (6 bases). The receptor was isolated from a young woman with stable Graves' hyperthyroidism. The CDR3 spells CASSFGSLEGWRETQYF. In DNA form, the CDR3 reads TGTGCCAGCAGCTTCGGCTCGCTGGAGGGTTGGAGGGAGACCCAGTACTTC.